This T cell receptor (beta chain) derives from a study of blood T cell repertoires in COVID-19. Overall study context: Specimens from acute and convalescent COVID-19 originated in the United States, Italy and Spain. Sample material is recorded as cDNA or gDNA derived from T cells, B-cell-depleted T cells, or PBMCs.

Germline V gene lookup returns CDR1 SGDLS and CDR2 YYNGEE. Trimming took off 2 bases at V and 8 bases at J, with 17 bases between the two ends. The CDR3 runs to 15 residues. Original data processing: Amplification with reference gene primers provided the estimates of nucleated cell counts. TCRdb's copy holds only in-frame clones and misses some; the assay was immunoSEQ multiplex PCR. V, J and clone size are those of that table, while D and trimming were read from the DNA. The table shows under 95,000 clones, with approximately 86% occurring only once. The sequenced material came from peripheral blood. The rearrangement links TRBV9 to TRBJ1-3, with D possibly being TRBD1 (6 bases). This TCR was recovered from an elderly woman with acute or convalescent COVID-19. The CDR3 loop is CASSVTGSLWDTIYF. CDR3 bases: TGTGCCAGCAGCGTGACAGGTTCACTTTGGGACACCATATATTTT. Filled out from reference TRBV9 and TRBJ1-3, the complete variable domain reads DSGVTQTPKHLITATGQRVTLRCSPRSGDLSVYWYQQSLDQGLQFLIQYYNGEERAKGNILERFSAQQFPDLHSELNLSSLELGDSALYFCASSVTGSLWDTIYFGEGSWLTVV.